There are many counts of the clone carrying this TCR beta chain. The antigen is undetermined. TCRdb processed the RT-PCR reads anew with MiXCR; each CDR3 protein has one entry. The sample has around 180,000 distinct CDR3 sequences, about 9% seen once. The sample is drawn from a study of response to subunit inactivated influenza vaccine. The CDR3 runs 14 residues. V was pared by 6 bases and J by 1 base, with 4 bases of the junction left unmatched. The germline V gene has CDR1 ENHRY and CDR2 SYGVKD. Study-wide results and caveats: T cells newly recruited by each seasonal influenza vaccination are few, the authors suggested.

This sample comprised non-naive T cells sorted from PBMCs, obtained on the day of vaccination. The receptor's source is a man over 45 who received an inactivated influenza vaccine. The rearrangement uses TRBV10-3 and TRBJ2-3; 7 nucleotides line up with TRBD1. CDR3 bases: TGTGCCATCAGGGACAGGTCCGGCACAGATACGCAGTATTTT. Amino acid sequence: CAIRDRSGTDTQYF.